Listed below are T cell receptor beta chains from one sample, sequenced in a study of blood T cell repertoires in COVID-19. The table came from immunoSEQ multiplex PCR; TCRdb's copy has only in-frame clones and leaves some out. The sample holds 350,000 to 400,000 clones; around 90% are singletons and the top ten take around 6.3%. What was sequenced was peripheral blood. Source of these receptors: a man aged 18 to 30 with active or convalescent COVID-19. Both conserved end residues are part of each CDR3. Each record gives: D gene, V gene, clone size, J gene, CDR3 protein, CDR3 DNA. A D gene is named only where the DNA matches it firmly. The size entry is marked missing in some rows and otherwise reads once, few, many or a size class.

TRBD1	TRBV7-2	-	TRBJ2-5	CASSRQGETQYF	TGTGCCAGCAGCCGACAGGGAGAGACCCAGTACTTC
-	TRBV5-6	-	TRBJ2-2	CASSLVRENTGELFF	TGTGCCAGCAGCTTGGTACGGGAGAACACCGGGGAGCTGTTTTTT
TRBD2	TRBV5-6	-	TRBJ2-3	CASSLLALTSTDTQYF	TGTGCCAGCAGCTTACTAGCGCTCACTAGCACAGATACGCAGTATTTT
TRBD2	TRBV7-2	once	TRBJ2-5	CASSLGRTSGETQYF	TGTGCCAGCAGCTTAGGTCGAACTAGCGGGGAGACCCAGTACTTC
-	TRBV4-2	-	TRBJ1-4	CASSPNRQEDNEKLFF	TGTGCCAGCAGCCCCAATCGACAGGAGGATAATGAAAAACTGTTTTTT
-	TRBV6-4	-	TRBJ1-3	CASSADRGNTIYF	TGTGCCAGCAGTGCCGACAGGGGAAACACCATATATTTT
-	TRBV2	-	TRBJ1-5	CASSEVVQGPQHF	TGTGCCAGCAGTGAGGTGGTGCAGGGGCCCCAGCATTTT
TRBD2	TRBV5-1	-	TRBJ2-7	CASSLVAGGPLEQYF	TGCGCCAGCAGCTTGGTAGCGGGAGGGCCTCTCGAGCAGTACTTC
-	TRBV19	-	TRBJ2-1	CASTPGNLFYNEQFF	TGTGCCAGTACCCCAGGAAATCTTTTTTACAATGAGCAGTTCTTC
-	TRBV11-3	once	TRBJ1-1	CASSLEGARGTEAFF	TGTGCCAGCAGCTTAGAAGGTGCCAGGGGCACTGAAGCTTTCTTT
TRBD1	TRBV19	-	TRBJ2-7	CASSIGDRGHEQYF	TGTGCCAGTAGTATAGGGGACAGGGGCCACGAGCAGTACTTC
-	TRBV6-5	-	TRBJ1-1	CASSSPPGNTEAFF	TGTGCCAGCAGTTCACCTCCAGGGAACACTGAAGCTTTCTTT
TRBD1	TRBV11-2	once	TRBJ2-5	CASSLGPTRDRETQYF	TGTGCCAGCAGCTTAGGCCCCACCCGGGACAGAGAGACCCAGTACTTC
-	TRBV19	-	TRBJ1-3	CASRTTWGPGNTIYF	TGTGCCAGTAGGACCACGTGGGGGCCTGGAAACACCATATATTTT
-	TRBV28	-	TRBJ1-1	CASSFGLQREAFF	TGTGCCAGCAGTTTTGGTCTTCAGCGTGAAGCTTTCTTT
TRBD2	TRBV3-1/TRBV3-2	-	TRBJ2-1	CASSARRLAGHNEQFF	TGTGCCAGCAGCGCCCGAAGGCTAGCGGGACACAATGAGCAGTTCTTC
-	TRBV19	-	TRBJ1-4	CASTGSKGVTNEKLFF	TGTGCCAGTACTGGCAGTAAAGGGGTGACTAATGAAAAACTGTTTTTT
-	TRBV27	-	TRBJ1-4	CASSPYPFGGPANEKLFF	TGTGCCAGCAGTCCATATCCCTTTGGCGGGCCGGCTAATGAAAAACTGTTTTTT
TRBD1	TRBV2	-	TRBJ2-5	CASSESGGRETQYF	TGTGCCAGCAGTGAGTCAGGGGGCCGGGAGACCCAGTACTTC
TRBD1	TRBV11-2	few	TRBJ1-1	CASSTMDREAFF	TGTGCCAGCAGCACCATGGACAGGGAGGCTTTCTTT
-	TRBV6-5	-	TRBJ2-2	CASGLTNTGELFF	TGTGCCAGCGGGCTAACGAACACCGGGGAGCTGTTTTTT
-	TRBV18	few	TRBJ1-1	CASHAVGTEAFF	TGTGCCAGCCACGCCGTCGGGACTGAAGCTTTCTTT
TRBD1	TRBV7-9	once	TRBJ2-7	CASSSGTGVPEQYF	TGTGCCAGCAGCTCCGGGACAGGGGTTCCCGAGCAGTACTTC
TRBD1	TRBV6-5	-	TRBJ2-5	CASRTPGQGGTQYF	TGTGCCAGCAGGACTCCGGGACAGGGTGGGACCCAGTACTTC
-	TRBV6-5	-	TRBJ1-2	CASGGANYGYTF	TGTGCCAGCGGGGGGGCCAACTATGGCTACACCTTC
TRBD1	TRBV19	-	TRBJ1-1	CASIPDRADLMNTEAFF	TGTGCCAGTATCCCCGACAGGGCGGACTTAATGAACACTGAAGCTTTCTTT
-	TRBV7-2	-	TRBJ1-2	CASSKPGLANYGYTF	TGTGCCAGCAGCAAGCCCGGGTTAGCTAACTATGGCTACACCTTC
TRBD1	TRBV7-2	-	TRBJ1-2	CASRPGTGIYGYTF	TGTGCCAGCAGACCCGGGACAGGGATCTATGGCTACACCTTC
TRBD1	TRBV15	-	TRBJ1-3	CATSRPTGGFSGNTIYF	TGTGCCACCAGTAGACCGACAGGGGGCTTCTCTGGAAACACCATATATTTT
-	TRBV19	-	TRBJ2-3	CASSSLSTDTQYF	TGTGCCAGTAGTTCCTTAAGCACAGATACGCAGTATTTT
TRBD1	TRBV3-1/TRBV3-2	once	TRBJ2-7	CASSLDRGISYEQYF	TGTGCCAGCAGTCTAGACAGGGGGATCTCCTACGAGCAGTACTTC
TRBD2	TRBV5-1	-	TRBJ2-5	CASSLGTSGVRTQYF	TGCGCCAGCAGCTTGGGGACTAGCGGGGTCAGGACCCAGTACTTC
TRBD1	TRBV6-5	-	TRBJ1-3	CASRTGSSGNTIYF	TGTGCCAGCAGGACAGGGTCTTCTGGAAACACCATATATTTT
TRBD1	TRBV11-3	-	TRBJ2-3	CASSNRGRVDTQYF	TGTGCCAGCAGTAACAGGGGGCGCGTAGATACGCAGTATTTT
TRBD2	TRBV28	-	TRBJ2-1	CASNPPATSGGGQFF	TGTGCCAGCAATCCCCCCGCGACTAGCGGAGGGGGGCAGTTCTTC
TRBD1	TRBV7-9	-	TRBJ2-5	CASSRDSQETQYF	TGTGCCAGCAGCCGGGACAGCCAAGAGACCCAGTACTTC
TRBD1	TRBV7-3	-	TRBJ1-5	CASSLKGTGAGQPQHF	TGTGCCAGCAGCTTAAAGGGGACAGGGGCAGGGCAGCCCCAGCATTTT
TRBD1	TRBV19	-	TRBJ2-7	CASRPAGQGDEQYF	TGTGCCAGTAGACCCGCGGGACAGGGGGACGAGCAGTACTTC
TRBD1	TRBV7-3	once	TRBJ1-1	CASRRGTEATEAFF	TGTGCCAGCAGAAGAGGGACAGAGGCCACTGAAGCTTTCTTT
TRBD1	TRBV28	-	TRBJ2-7	CASAGQGHSYEQYF	TGTGCCAGCGCGGGACAGGGGCACTCCTACGAGCAGTACTTC
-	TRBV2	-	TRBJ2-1	CASSSTVYNEQFF	TGTGCCAGCAGTAGCACCGTGTACAATGAGCAGTTCTTC
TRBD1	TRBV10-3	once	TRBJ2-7	CAIGRGPGTEAYEQYF	TGTGCCATCGGTCGTGGACCCGGGACAGAAGCCTACGAGCAGTACTTC